The 23 T cell receptor beta chains given below trace back to one sample, sequenced in a study of Graves' ophthalmopathy and Graves' hyperthyroidism. Amplification of the TCR beta CDR3 regions used RNA transcripts (as template). HTBI-primed RT-PCR formed the first round, and a multiplex PCR formed the second. Each CDR3 protein is one row after TCRdb ran MiXCR on the multiplex PCR reads. Of roughly 480,000 distinct CDR3 sequences listed, about 15% are singletons. What was sequenced was blood. All receptors come from a woman aged 25 to 39 with Graves' ophthalmopathy.

Comment on this clonotype: This may come from a read error, since a much larger clone is one base off. The chain is built from TRBV19 and TRBJ1-1, with TRBD1 matching over 7 bases. J lost 1 base, V lost 3 bases, and 2 bases had no gene match. This CDR3 comprises 14 residues. Germline loops: CDR1 LNHDA, CDR2 SQIVND (reference sequence). The CDR3 DNA sequence: TGTGCCAGTAGTATCGGACAGGCGAACACTGAAGCTTTCTTT. Amino acids: CASSIGQANTEAFF.

The genes are TRBV28 and TRBJ2-7; D is perhaps TRBD1 (6 bases). This CDR3 has 16 residues. Germline V CDR1 and CDR2: MDHEN, SYDVKM. V lost 3 bases, J lost 2 bases, and 17 bases lay in between. The CDR3 nucleotides are TGTGCCAGCAGTTTCCCGCTTACGGCAGGGGCCTACGAGCAGTACTTC. Amino acids: CASSFPLTAGAYEQYF.

The chain employs TRBV5-6 and TRBJ1-2; D is unclear. The germline gives CDR1 SGHDT, CDR2 YYEEEE. V lost 3 bases and J 0 bases, leaving 12 bases between the germline ends. This CDR3 spans 15 amino acids. In nucleotides, the CDR3 is TGTGCCAGCAGCTCGTCAAGAGTCACTAACTATGGCTACACCTTC. It codes for CASSSSRVTNYGYTF.

In its sample, this clonotype was seen many times. The chain uses TRBV10-3 and TRBJ1-6, with D uncertain. CDR1 and CDR2 (germline): ENHRY, SYGVKD. The ends were cut back, 6 bases at V and 6 bases at J, with 6 bases in the middle. The CDR3 consists of 12 residues. The CDR3 sequence: CAIRTGNSPLHF. The CDR3 nucleotides are TGTGCCATCAGAACCGGTAATTCACCCCTCCACTTT.

This clonotype was detected a few times. V and J are TRBV30 and TRBJ1-1; D is unresolved. Trimming took off 3 bases at V and 0 bases at J, with 8 bases between the two ends. The germline gives CDR1 GTSNPN, CDR2 SVGIG (reference sequence). The CDR3 contains 13 residues. CDR3 in amino acids: CAWRVGLNTEAFF. The DNA for the CDR3 is TGTGCCTGGAGGGTAGGATTGAACACTGAAGCTTTCTTT.

This clonotype was found many times. This sequence joins TRBV28 and TRBJ2-7; D possibly corresponds to TRBD1 (6 bases). V was shortened by 6 bases and J by 4 bases, with 22 bases between the two germline ends. Germline V gene lookup returns CDR1 MDHEN and CDR2 SYDVKM. The CDR3 extends over 16 amino acids. CDR3 in amino acids: CASRSIVRDRTYEQYF. CDR3 sequence (DNA): TGTGCCAGCAGGTCAATAGTACGTGACAGGACATACGAGCAGTACTTC.

This clonotype occurred many times. The chain joins TRBV30 to TRBJ2-6, with TRBD2 as a possible D gene (6 bases). From germline, CDR1 is GTSNPN and CDR2 SVGIG (reference sequence). Trimming stripped 3 bases from V and 0 bases from J, with 18 bases between. The length of the CDR3 is 18 residues. CDR3 bases: TGTGCCTGGAGGGACTTTGGAGGGATGAGCTCTGGGGCCAACGTCCTGACTTTC. Its translation is CAWRDFGGMSSGANVLTF. Filled out from reference TRBV30 and TRBJ2-6, the complete variable domain reads SQTIHQWPATLVQPVGSPLSLECTVEGTSNPNLYWYRQAAGRGLQLLFYSVGIGQISSEVPQNLSASRPQDRQFILSSKKLLLSDSGFYLCAWRDFGGMSSGANVLTFGAGSRLTVL.

This clonotype was seen ten or more times. The chain links TRBV2 to TRBJ2-2; 8 bases are shared with TRBD1. The germline gives CDR1 SNHLY, CDR2 FYNNEI. This CDR3 spans 16 amino acids. V lost 5 bases to trimming and J lost 6 bases; unmatched junction nucleotides: 11. The CDR3 nucleotides are TGTGCCAGCAGTTCCCCAGGGGGCCTAGGCGCCGGGGAGCTGTTTTTT. Amino acids: CASSSPGGLGAGELFF. The entire variable domain, with the rest obtained from reference TRBV2 and TRBJ2-2, is as follows: EPEVTQTPSHQVTQMGQEVILRCVPISNHLYFYWYRQILGQKVEFLVSFYNNEISEKSEIFDDQFSVERPDGSNFTLKIRSTKLEDSAMYFCASSSPGGLGAGELFFGEGSRLTVL.

This clonotype was counted many times. This sequence joins TRBV19 and TRBJ2-7, with D possibly being TRBD1 (6 bases). Trimming cost V 5 bases and J 1 base, with 12 bases left between them. The CDR3 is made up of 14 amino acids. The germline gives CDR1 LNHDA, CDR2 SQIVND (reference sequence). CDR3 sequence reads: CASSATGWSYEQYF. The CDR3 DNA sequence: TGTGCCAGTAGTGCGACAGGATGGTCCTACGAGCAGTACTTC.

This clonotype was counted only a few times. A much bigger clone sits one base away, suggesting this may be a read error. The rearrangement links TRBV28 to TRBJ2-5, with TRBD1 matching 12 bases. CDR3 length: 17 residues. Per germline, CDR1 MDHEN and CDR2 SYDVKM. CDR3 sequence: CASSRTTGQGAWETKYF. Here the CDR3 DNA reads TGTGCCAGCAGTCGAACTACGGGACAGGGGGCTTGGGAGACCAAGTACTTC.

This clonotype appeared many times. The DNA for the CDR3 is TGTGCCTGGACGCGACAGGGGGCGACTGAAGCTTTCTTT. Its protein is CAWTRQGATEAFF. V and J are TRBV30 and TRBJ1-1, with 10 bases matching TRBD1. In germline, CDR1 is GTSNPN, CDR2 SVGIG (reference sequence). The V and J ends lost 4 bases and 5 bases, in that order; junction bases with no gene match: 4. This CDR3 is built from 13 residues.

This clonotype was recorded many times. The CDR3 DNA follows: TGTGCCAGCAGTGTCGAGGGGACGAACACTGAAGCTTTCTTT. It specifies CASSVEGTNTEAFF. The chain recombines TRBV2 with TRBJ1-1; possibly TRBD1 for D (5 bases). The CDR3 totals 14 residues. Germline V lookup: CDR1 SNHLY, CDR2 FYNNEI. Deletions cut 4 bases from V and 1 base from J, with 10 bases between.

This clonotype was seen only a few times. The rearrangement joins TRBV4-1 to TRBJ2-5, with D perhaps matching TRBD1 or TRBD2 (5 bases each). Germline CDR1 MGHRA, CDR2 YSYEKL. The V end was cut by 3 bases, the J end by 5 bases, with 16 bases between. This CDR3 spans 15 amino acids. CDR3 sequence reads: CASSQRWREGETQYF. The CDR3 DNA reads TGCGCCAGCAGCCAGAGGTGGAGAGAGGGGGAGACCCAGTACTTC.

This clonotype has a handful of counts. The chain recombines TRBV9 with TRBJ1-5; D uncertain. V was clipped by 4 bases and J by 5 bases, with 13 bases between them. Germline assignment: CDR1 SGDLS and CDR2 YYNGEE. This CDR3 is 14 amino acids long. CDR3: CASSPPPWHQPQHF. In DNA form, the CDR3 reads TGTGCCAGCAGCCCTCCCCCGTGGCATCAGCCCCAGCATTTT.

This clonotype came up many times. This chain uses TRBV5-5 with TRBJ1-1; D is unclear. CDR3 length: 14 residues. The V gene's germline CDR1 is SGHKS and CDR2 YYEKEE (reference sequence). The V gene lost 3 bases and the J gene lost 1 base, with 10 bases spanning the gap. The CDR3 spells CASSSSWPNTEAFF. In DNA form, the CDR3 reads TGTGCCAGCAGCTCATCATGGCCGAACACTGAAGCTTTCTTT.

This chain links TRBV6-1 with TRBJ1-2; TRBD1 matches at 7 bases. The germline gives CDR1 MNHNS, CDR2 SASEGT. Losses at the gene ends were 6 bases for V and 5 bases for J; bases not matched to a gene: 9. The CDR3 covers 14 residues. The CDR3: CASRMTGLRYGYTF. The CDR3 DNA reads as TGTGCCAGCAGAATGACAGGGCTCCGATATGGCTACACCTTC.

This chain joins TRBV28 and TRBJ2-5; D gene unclear. The CDR3 loop spans 12 amino acids. Between the trimmed V and J ends, which lost 2 bases and 9 bases, there was a span of 10 bases. Germline assignment: CDR1 MDHEN and CDR2 SYDVKM. Written as DNA, the CDR3 is TGTGCCAGCAGTTTAGTGGGGAAGTCCCAGTACTTC. Protein sequence: CASSLVGKSQYF.

The chain employs TRBV6-1 and TRBJ1-3; tentative D call: TRBD1 (5 bases). Germline CDR1 MNHNS, CDR2 SASEGT. The length of the CDR3 is 15 residues. V was pared by 3 bases and J by 3 bases, with 12 bases between. The CDR3 coding sequence is TGTGCCAGCAGTGACCTGTTAGGGGTTGGAAACACCATATATTTT. It yields the protein CASSDLLGVGNTIYF.

This clonotype was counted between two and nine times. The V call is TRBV6-1, the J call TRBJ2-7, with 7 bases identical to TRBD1. V lost 7 bases and J lost 2; bases outside the gene matches: 11. The CDR3 extends over 15 amino acids. Germline CDR1 is MNHNS and CDR2 is SASEGT. For the CDR3, the DNA is TGTGCCAGCACCGCCGGACAGGCGGACACCTACGAGCAGTACTTC. As protein: CASTAGQADTYEQYF.

This clonotype showed up many times. The J gene is TRBJ1-3, the V gene TRBV9; D unclear. The V end lost 4 bases, the J end lost 0 bases, and 8 bases lay between the germline ends. CDR3 length equals 14 residues. Germline V lookup: CDR1 SGDLS, CDR2 YYNGEE. CDR3 sequence reads: CASSPGSSGNTIYF. CDR3 nucleotides: TGTGCCAGCAGCCCCGGGAGCTCTGGAAACACCATATATTTT.

This clonotype was seen ten or more times. The chain recombines TRBV10-3 with TRBJ1-1, with TRBD1 as a possible D gene (6 bases). The CDR3 consists of 12 residues. Germline V CDR1 and CDR2: ENHRY, SYGVKD. The ends were cut back, 6 bases at V and 3 bases at J, with 8 bases in the middle. DNA for the CDR3: TGTGCCATCAGAGGGGGGGACACTGAAGCTTTCTTT. This sequence encodes CAIRGGDTEAFF.

This clonotype appeared a few times. The genes are TRBV4-1 and TRBJ1-1, with D unclear. V dropped 1 base and J dropped 0 bases, with 9 bases sitting between them. Germline CDR1 reads MGHRA; CDR2 reads YSYEKL. This CDR3 has 15 residues. The CDR3: CASSQVAAMNTEAFF. As DNA, the CDR3 is TGCGCCAGCAGCCAAGTGGCGGCGATGAACACTGAAGCTTTCTTT.

This clonotype was found a few times. V usage is TRBV28 and J usage is TRBJ2-6; 14 bases map to TRBD2. CDR1 and CDR2 (germline): MDHEN, SYDVKM. The CDR3 extends over 21 amino acids. The V and J ends lost 2 bases and 4 bases, in that order; junction bases with no gene match: 13. DNA for the CDR3: TGTGCCAGCAGTTTAAACCCGGGGACTAGCGGGAGAAGGACCGGGGCCAACGTCCTGACTTTC. It encodes CASSLNPGTSGRRTGANVLTF.